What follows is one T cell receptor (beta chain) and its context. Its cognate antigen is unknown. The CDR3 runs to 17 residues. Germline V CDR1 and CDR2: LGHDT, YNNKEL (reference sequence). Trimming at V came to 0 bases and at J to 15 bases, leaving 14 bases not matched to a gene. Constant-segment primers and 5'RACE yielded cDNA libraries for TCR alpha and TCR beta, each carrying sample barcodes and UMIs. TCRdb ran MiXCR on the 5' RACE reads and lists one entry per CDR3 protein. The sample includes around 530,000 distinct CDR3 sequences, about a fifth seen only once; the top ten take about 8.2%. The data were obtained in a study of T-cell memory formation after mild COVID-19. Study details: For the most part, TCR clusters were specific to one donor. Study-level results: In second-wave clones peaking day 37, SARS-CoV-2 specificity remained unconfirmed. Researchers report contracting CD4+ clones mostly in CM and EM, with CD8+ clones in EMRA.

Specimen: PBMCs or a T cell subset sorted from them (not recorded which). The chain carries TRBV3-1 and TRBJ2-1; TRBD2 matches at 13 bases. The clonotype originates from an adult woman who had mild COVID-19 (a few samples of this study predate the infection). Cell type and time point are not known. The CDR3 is CASSQEGTSGEVWEGFF. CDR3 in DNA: TGTGCCAGCAGCCAAGAAGGGACTAGCGGGGAGGTATGGGAGGGGTTCTTC.